This TCR beta chain was observed in a study of blood T cell repertoires in COVID-19. For the study at large: Both acute and convalescent COVID-19 samples were obtained from the United States, Italy and Spain. In each case, the material was cDNA or gDNA derived from T cells, B-cell-depleted T cells, or PBMCs.

Only a few counts were recorded for this clone. J lost 0 bases, V lost 3 bases, and 1 base had no gene match. Per germline, CDR1 SGHNT and CDR2 YYREEE (reference sequence). The CDR3 has 14 amino acids. Authors' data handling: Nucleated cell number was recorded as an estimate derived from reference gene primer amplification. Data came from immunoSEQ multiplex PCR; TCRdb stores just in-frame clones and leaves some out. That table is the source of V, J and clone size, and D and trimming were worked out from the DNA. The data contain fewer than 400,000 clones, about 85% of them singletons. The gene calls are TRBV5-4 and TRBJ2-5; 8 bases are a match to TRBD1. Sequenced sample: peripheral blood. The receptor was isolated from a woman aged 18-29 years with acute or convalescent COVID-19. In DNA form, the CDR3 reads TGTGCCAGCAGCTGGACAGGGAACCAAGAGACCCAGTACTTC. Translation: CASSWTGNQETQYF.